The sequence of this T cell receptor (beta chain) was determined in a study of blood T cell repertoires in COVID-19. Measured with immunoSEQ multiplex PCR; TCRdb has only the in-frame clones, and not every one. The data hold 130,000 to 150,000 clones, with 75% to 90% observed a single time. Germline CDR1 is SGHRS and CDR2 is YFSETQ. V shed 6 bases and J shed 0 bases, with 17 bases lying between them. The CDR3 runs 16 residues. The chain uses TRBV5-1 and TRBJ2-3, with a weak D call TRBD2 (7 bases). Sequences were obtained from peripheral blood. This TCR was sampled from a man in his sixties or seventies who had recovered from COVID-19. The CDR3 DNA sequence: TGCGCCAGCAAGGCTTTGGGGGGGCCTAGCACAGATACGCAGTATTTT. It translates to CASKALGGPSTDTQYF.